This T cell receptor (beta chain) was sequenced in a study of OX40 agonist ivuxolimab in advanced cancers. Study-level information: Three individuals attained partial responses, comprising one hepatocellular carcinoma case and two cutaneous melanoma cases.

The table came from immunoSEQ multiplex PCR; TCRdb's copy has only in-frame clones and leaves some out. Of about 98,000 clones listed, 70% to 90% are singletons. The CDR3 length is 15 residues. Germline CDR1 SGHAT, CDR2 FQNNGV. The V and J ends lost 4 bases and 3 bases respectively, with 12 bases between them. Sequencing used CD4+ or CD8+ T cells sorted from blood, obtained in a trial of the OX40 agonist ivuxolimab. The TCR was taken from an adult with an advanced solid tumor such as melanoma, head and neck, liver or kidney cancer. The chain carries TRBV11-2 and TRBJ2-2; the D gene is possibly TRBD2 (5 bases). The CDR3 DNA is TGTGCCAGCAGCTCCCGGGATCGCTACACCGGGGAGCTGTTTTTT. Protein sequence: CASSSRDRYTGELFF.